This T cell receptor beta chain was observed in a study of T cell repertoires in cytomegalovirus infection. General study results and limits: Identification of carriers of CMV plus the relevant HLA was achieved through cumulative public TCR beta family frequency. HLA-C-restricted CMV clonotypes gave the most frequent clonotype in two of eight donors.

The CDR3 runs 16 residues. Trimming took off 1 base at V and 4 bases at J, with 15 bases between the two ends. The germline CDR1 and CDR2 sequences are SGHTA and FQGNSA. This clonotype came up many times. The antigen is undetermined. TCRdb reprocessed the reads with MiXCR, giving one entry per CDR3 protein. The sample has 630,000 or so distinct CDR3 sequences; roughly 26% are singletons. The chain links TRBV7-2 to TRBJ2-3, with D unclear. Input material: CD8+ T cells from PBMCs. The receptor's source is a human donor in good health (CMV status not recorded). Some clones in this sample may be carry-over from other donors' samples. In DNA, the CDR3 is TGTGCCAGCAGCTTAGGATTGGGCTATCCGGCAGATACGCAGTATTTT. As protein: CASSLGLGYPADTQYF.